This T cell receptor (beta chain) is from a study of molecular identifiers for immune sequencing clone quantification. Germline CDR1 PRHDT, CDR2 FYEKMQ (reference sequence). V shed 5 bases, J shed 6 bases, and the junction held 4 bases outside the gene matches. The CDR3 covers 14 residues. When naive CD8 T cells were sorted, they were gated as CD8+CD4-CCR7+CD45RA+. Study findings and constraints: The study found clones above 20 RNA copies held over 98% of effector molecules and under 1% in naive cells.

At least ten counts were recorded for this clonotype. Its specificity is unknown. Using its own MiXCR run on the PCR reads, TCRdb lists one record per CDR3 protein. The data contain 40,000 or so distinct CDR3 sequences, 15% to 20% of them seen just once; the ten biggest clones take up about 1.1%. J is TRBJ2-1 and V is TRBV13; the match to TRBD2 covers 10 bases. The clonotype originates from a human donor in good health. Some libraries in this study had Jurkat cell RNA spiked in. The sample taken for sequencing was naive CD8+ T cells from blood, with Jurkat cell RNA spiked in. Subset specified: FACS-sorted CD8+CD4-CCR7+CD45RA+ naive T cells. DNA of the CDR3: TGTGCCAGCAGCGTACCTAGCGGGAGCAATGAGCAGTTCTTC. Protein sequence: CASSVPSGSNEQFF.